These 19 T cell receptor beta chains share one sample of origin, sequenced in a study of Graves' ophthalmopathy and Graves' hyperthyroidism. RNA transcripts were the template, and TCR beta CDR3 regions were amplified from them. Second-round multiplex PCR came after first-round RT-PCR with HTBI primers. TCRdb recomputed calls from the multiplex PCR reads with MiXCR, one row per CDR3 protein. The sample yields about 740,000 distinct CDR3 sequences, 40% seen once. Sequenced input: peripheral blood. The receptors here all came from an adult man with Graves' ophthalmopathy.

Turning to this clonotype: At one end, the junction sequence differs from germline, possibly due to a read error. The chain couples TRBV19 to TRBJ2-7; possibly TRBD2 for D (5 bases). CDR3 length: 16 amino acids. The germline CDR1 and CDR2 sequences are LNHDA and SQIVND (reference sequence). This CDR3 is CASSSLRTSLPYEQHF. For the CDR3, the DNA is TGTGCCAGTAGTTCATTAAGGACTTCACTCCCCTACGAGCAGCACTTC.

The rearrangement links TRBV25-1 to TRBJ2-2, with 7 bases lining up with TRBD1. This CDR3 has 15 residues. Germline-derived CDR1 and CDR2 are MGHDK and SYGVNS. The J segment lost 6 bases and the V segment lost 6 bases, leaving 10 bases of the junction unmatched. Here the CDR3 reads CASSPDRARAGELFF. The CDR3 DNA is TGTGCCAGCAGCCCCGACAGGGCAAGGGCCGGGGAGCTGTTTTTT.

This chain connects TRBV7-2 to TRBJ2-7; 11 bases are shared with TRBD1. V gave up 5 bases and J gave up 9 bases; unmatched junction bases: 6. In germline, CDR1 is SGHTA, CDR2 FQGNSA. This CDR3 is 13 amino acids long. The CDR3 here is CASSRDRGEGQYF. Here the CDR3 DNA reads TGTGCCAGCAGCCGGGACAGGGGGGAGGGGCAGTACTTC.

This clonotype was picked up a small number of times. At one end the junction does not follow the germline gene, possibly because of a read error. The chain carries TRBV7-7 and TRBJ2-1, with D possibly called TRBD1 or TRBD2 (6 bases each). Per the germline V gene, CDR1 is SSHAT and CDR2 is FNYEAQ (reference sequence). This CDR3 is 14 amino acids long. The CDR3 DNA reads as TGTGCTAGCAGCCGGGGGCAGGGGATGGATGAGCAGTTCTTC. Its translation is CASSRGQGMDEQFF.

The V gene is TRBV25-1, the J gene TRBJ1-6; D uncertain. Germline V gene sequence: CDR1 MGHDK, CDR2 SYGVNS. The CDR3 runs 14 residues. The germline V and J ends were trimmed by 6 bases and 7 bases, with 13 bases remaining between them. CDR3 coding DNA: TGTGCCAGCAGCCGCCGCAGCCCGAATTCACCCCTCCACTTT. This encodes CASSRRSPNSPLHF. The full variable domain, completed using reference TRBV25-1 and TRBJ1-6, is EADIYQTPRYLVIGTGKKITLECSQTMGHDKMYWYQQDPGMELHLIHYSYGVNSTEKGDLSSESTVSRIRTEHFPLTLESARPSHTSQYLCASSRRSPNSPLHFGNGTRLTVT.

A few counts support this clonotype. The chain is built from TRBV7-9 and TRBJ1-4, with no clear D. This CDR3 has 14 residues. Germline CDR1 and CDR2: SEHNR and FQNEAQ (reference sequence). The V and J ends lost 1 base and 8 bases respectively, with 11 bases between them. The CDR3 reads CASSLGMVREKLFF. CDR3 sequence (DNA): TGTGCCAGCAGCTTAGGGATGGTGCGAGAAAAACTGTTTTTT.

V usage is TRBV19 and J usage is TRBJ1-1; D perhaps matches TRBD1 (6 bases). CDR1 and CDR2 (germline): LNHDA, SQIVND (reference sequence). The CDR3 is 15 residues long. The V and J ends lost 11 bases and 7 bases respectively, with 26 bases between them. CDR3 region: CAWSRVRGRHGEAFF. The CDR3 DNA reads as TGTGCCTGGAGTAGGGTCAGGGGCAGGCATGGTGAAGCTTTCTTT.

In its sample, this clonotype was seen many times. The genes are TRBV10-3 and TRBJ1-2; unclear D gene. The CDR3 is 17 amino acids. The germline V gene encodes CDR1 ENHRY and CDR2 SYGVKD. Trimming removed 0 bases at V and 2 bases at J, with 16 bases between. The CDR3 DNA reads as TGTGCCATCAGTGAGTCGAATAGGGTAGGAACAAACTATGGCTACACCTTC. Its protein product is CAISESNRVGTNYGYTF.

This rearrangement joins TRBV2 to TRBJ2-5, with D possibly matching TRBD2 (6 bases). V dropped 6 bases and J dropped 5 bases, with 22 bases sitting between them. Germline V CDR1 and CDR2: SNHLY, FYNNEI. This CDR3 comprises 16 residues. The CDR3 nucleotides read TGTGCCAGCAGCTTATCCGCGGGCCGGGGGTACGAGACCCAGTACTTC. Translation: CASSLSAGRGYETQYF.

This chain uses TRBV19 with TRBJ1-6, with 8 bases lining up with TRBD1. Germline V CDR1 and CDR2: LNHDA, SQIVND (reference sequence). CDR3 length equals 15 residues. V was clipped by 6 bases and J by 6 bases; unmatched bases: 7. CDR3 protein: CASSGQGQSNSPLHF. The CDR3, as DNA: TGTGCCAGTAGCGGACAGGGACAGAGTAATTCACCCCTCCACTTT.

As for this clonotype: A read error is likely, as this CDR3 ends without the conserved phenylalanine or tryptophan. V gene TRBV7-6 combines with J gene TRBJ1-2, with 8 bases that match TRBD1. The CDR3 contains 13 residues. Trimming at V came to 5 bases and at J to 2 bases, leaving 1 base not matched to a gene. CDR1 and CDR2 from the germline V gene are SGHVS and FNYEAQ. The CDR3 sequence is CASSTGGNYGYTL. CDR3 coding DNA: TGTGCCAGCAGCACAGGGGGAAACTATGGCTACACCCTC.

The CDR3 DNA reads as TGTGCCAGCAGGGGGCTAGGTTACACCGGGGAGCTGTTTTTT. This translates into CASRGLGYTGELFF. This chain joins TRBV6-1 and TRBJ2-2, with D perhaps TRBD1 (5 bases). The CDR3 loop spans 14 amino acids. From germline, CDR1 is MNHNS and CDR2 SASEGT. Trimming cost V 6 bases and J 3 bases, with 11 bases left between them.

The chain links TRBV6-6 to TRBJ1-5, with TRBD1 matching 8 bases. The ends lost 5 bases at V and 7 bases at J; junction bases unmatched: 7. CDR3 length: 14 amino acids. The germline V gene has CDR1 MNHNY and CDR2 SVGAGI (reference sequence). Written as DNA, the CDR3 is TGTGCCAGCAGTGGAAACAGGGGGAACCAGCCCCAGCATTTT. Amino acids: CASSGNRGNQPQHF.

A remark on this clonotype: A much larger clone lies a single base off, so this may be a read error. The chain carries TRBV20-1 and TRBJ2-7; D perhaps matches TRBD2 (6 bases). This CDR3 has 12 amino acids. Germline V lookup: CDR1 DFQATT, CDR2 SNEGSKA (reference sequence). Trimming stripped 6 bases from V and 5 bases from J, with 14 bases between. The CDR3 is CSAAGRADEQYF. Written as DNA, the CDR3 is TGCAGTGCCGCGGGACGGGCAGACGAGCAGTACTTC.

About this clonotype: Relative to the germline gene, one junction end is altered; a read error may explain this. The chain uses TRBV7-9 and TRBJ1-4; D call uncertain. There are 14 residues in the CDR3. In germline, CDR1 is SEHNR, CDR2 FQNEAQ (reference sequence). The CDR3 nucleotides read TGCGCCAGCAGCCAAACGGTGGGCGGAGGAAAACTGTTTTTT. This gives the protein CASSQTVGGGKLFF. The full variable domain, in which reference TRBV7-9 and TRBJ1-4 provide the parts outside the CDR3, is DTGVSQNPRHKITKRGQNVTFRCDPISEHNRLYWYRQTLGQGPEFLTYFQNEAQLEKSRLLSDRFSAERPKGSFSTLEIQRTEQGDSAMYLCASSQTVGGGKLFFGSGTQLSVL.

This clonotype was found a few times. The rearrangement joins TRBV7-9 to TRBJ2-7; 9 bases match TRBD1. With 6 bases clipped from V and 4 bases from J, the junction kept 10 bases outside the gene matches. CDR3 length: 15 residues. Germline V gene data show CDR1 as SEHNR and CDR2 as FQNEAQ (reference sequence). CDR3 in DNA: TGTGCCAGCAGTTATTTTCCGGGACAGGGATACGAGCAGTACTTC. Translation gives CASSYFPGQGYEQYF.

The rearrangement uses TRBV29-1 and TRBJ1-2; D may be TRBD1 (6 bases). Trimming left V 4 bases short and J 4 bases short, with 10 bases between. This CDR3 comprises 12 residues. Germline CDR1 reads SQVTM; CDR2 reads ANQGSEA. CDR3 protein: CSVAGASYGYTF. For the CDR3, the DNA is TGCAGCGTTGCAGGGGCGTCCTATGGCTACACCTTC.

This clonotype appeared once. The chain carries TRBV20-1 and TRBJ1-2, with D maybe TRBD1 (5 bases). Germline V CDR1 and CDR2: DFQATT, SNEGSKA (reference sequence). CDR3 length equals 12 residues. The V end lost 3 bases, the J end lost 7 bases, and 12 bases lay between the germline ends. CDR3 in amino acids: CSASGAVGGYTF. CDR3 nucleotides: TGCAGTGCTAGCGGGGCCGTGGGTGGCTACACCTTC.

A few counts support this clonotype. Here the CDR3 reads CSARVLRAGANVLTF. CDR3 coding DNA: TGCAGTGCTAGAGTACTAAGGGCTGGGGCCAACGTCCTGACTTTC. This chain connects TRBV20-1 to TRBJ2-6; D is undetermined. V lost 1 base and J lost 2, with 9 bases in between. The CDR3 has 15 residues. Germline V gene sequence: CDR1 DFQATT, CDR2 SNEGSKA (reference sequence).